Listed here are 6 T cell receptor beta chains from one sample, sequenced in a study of blood T cell repertoires in COVID-19. Sequencing was performed with immunoSEQ multiplex PCR; in TCRdb, only in-frame clones are kept and a portion is missing. The sample gives about 270,000 clones, 80% to 90% of which show up once; 9.5% to 15% is in the top ten. Sample: peripheral blood. The receptors here all came from a woman aged 25 to 45 with COVID-19, enrolled during active disease.

The rearrangement links TRBV2 to TRBJ1-4; D is undetermined. V lost 5 bases, J lost 7 bases, and 11 bases lay in between. Germline lookup yields CDR1 SNHLY and CDR2 FYNNEI. The CDR3 length is 13 residues. CDR3 region: CASSPGAVEKLFF. The CDR3 DNA reads as TGTGCCAGCAGTCCCGGTGCGGTTGAAAAACTGTTTTTT.

The rearrangement uses TRBV6-5 and TRBJ1-1; maybe TRBD1 (5 bases). In germline, CDR1 is MNHEY, CDR2 SVGAGI. V was trimmed by 7 bases and J by 6 bases, leaving 9 bases between them. The CDR3 loop spans 11 amino acids. The CDR3 nucleotides are TGTGCCAGCATATGGGGGGCTGAAGCTTTCTTT. Encoded protein: CASIWGAEAFF.

V gene TRBV18 combines with J gene TRBJ2-3; D is unclear. Trimming took off 0 bases at V and 1 base at J, with 8 bases between the two ends. The CDR3 has 15 residues. CDR1 and CDR2 from the germline V gene are KGHSH and LQKENI. The CDR3, as DNA: TGTGCCAGCTCACCACCGTCTAGTGGCACAGATACGCAGTATTTT. Protein: CASSPPSSGTDTQYF.

The chain carries TRBV4-1 and TRBJ2-2, with D possibly being TRBD1 (5 bases). Germline assignment: CDR1 MGHRA and CDR2 YSYEKL. V was trimmed by 5 bases and J by 1 base, leaving 11 bases between them. This CDR3 has 15 residues. The CDR3 spells CASSSVRGNTGELFF. The CDR3 nucleotides are TGCGCCAGCAGCTCGGTAAGGGGGAACACCGGGGAGCTGTTTTTT.

This clone was recorded a few times. DNA of the CDR3: TGTGCCAGCAGAAGACAGGGGGCAGGTGGCTACACCTTC. This translates into CASRRQGAGGYTF. This chain joins TRBV28 and TRBJ1-2; TRBD1 matches at 10 bases. After removal of 6 bases from V and 7 bases from J, the junction contained 5 bases not matched to a gene. CDR1 is MDHEN, CDR2 SYDVKM, per germline. The CDR3 is 13 amino acids.

This clone has more than one count but fewer than ten. V is TRBV5-5 and J is TRBJ2-1; no reliable D call. The CDR3 is 16 amino acids. CDR1 and CDR2 (germline): SGHKS, YYEKEE (reference sequence). Deletions cut 0 bases from V and 5 bases from J, with 15 bases between. The CDR3 loop reads CASSLGPLLRNNEQFF. CDR3 DNA: TGTGCCAGCAGCTTGGGACCTCTGTTGAGGAACAATGAGCAGTTCTTC. The full variable domain, its missing parts supplied by reference TRBV5-5 and TRBJ2-1, is DAGVTQSPTHLIKTRGQQVTLRCSPISGHKSVSWYQQVLGQGPQFIFQYYEKEERGRGNFPDRFSARQFPNYSSELNVNALLLGDSALYLCASSLGPLLRNNEQFFGPGTRLTVL.